This T cell receptor (beta chain) is from a study of low-dose radiotherapy and immunotherapy resistance in tumors. For the study at large: Cohort 2's total reached 13 Gy over 26 weeks, at 1 Gy per fraction every two weeks. While receiving nivolumab 240 mg every two weeks, patients also received ipilimumab 1 mg/kg every six weeks, both intravenously.

Alpha- and beta-chain coverage of first-strand cDNA came from TRAV- and TRBV-specific primers. TCR amplification used roughly 20 PCR cycles, a constant-region primer and a V-primer adapter. A single record per CDR3 protein comes from TCRdb applying MiXCR to the reads. This table holds approximately 42,000 distinct CDR3 sequences, less than 30% found once. This clonotype was counted at least ten times. Stated time point: after trial treatment. The treatment here: LDRT plus nivolumab, ipilimumab, low-dose cyclophosphamide and aspirin (RACIN trial). It was nivolumab, ipilimumab, aspirin, low-dose cyclophosphamide and low-dose radiotherapy that donors received. This specimen consisted of PBMCs, obtained after low-dose radiotherapy plus immunotherapy. The clonotype originates from a male donor with prostate cancer.

This CDR3 reads CSVESAKTGELFF. CDR3 nucleotide sequence: TGCAGCGTTGAATCGGCCAAAACCGGGGAGCTGTTTTTT. The chain couples TRBV29-1 to TRBJ2-2; no reliable D call. CDR3 length: 13 residues. CDR1 SQVTM and CDR2 ANQGSEA come from the germline V gene. With 2 bases removed from V and 5 bases from J, the gap between germline ends came to 9 bases.